Listed below are T cell receptor beta chains from one sample, sequenced in a study of T cell responses to AZD1222 COVID-19 vaccine. Sequencing used immunoSEQ multiplex PCR; TCRdb keeps in-frame clones, though not all of them. In the table there are 200,000 to 250,000 clones, 94% of which are singletons. The sequences come from peripheral blood, collected 28 days after the second dose of the MenACWY control vaccine. All receptors come from an adult who received the MenACWY meningococcal vaccine as a control. CDR3s include the opening cysteine and the closing phenylalanine or tryptophan. Each record gives: V gene, clone size, J gene, CDR3 length, D gene, CDR3 protein, CDR3 DNA. D genes are given only for firm matches. For some rows the clone size is stated as once, few or many, or as a class when expanded; others skip it.

TRBV5-1	.	TRBJ1-3	15	TRBD1	CASGQGQSSGNTIYF	TGCGCCAGCGGACAGGGCCAGAGCTCTGGAAACACCATATATTTT
TRBV2	.	TRBJ1-5	11	.	CASRLGQPQHF	TGTGCCAGCAGGCTGGGGCAGCCCCAGCATTTT
TRBV7-2	.	TRBJ1-2	14	.	CASSLGGQGGGYTF	TGTGCCAGCAGCTTAGGGGGACAAGGAGGAGGCTACACCTTC
TRBV3-1/TRBV3-2	.	TRBJ2-2	19	TRBD2	CASSPPRASGRGNTGELFF	TGTGCCAGCAGCCCTCCCCGGGCTAGCGGGAGGGGAAACACCGGGGAGCTGTTTTTT
TRBV19	.	TRBJ2-5	16	TRBD2	CASSIGGRAGGETQYF	TGTGCCAGTAGTATTGGTGGGAGGGCCGGTGGAGAGACCCAGTACTTC
TRBV7-9	.	TRBJ2-7	15	TRBD1	CASSFAGGAPYEQYF	TGTGCCAGCAGCTTCGCAGGGGGCGCCCCCTACGAGCAGTACTTC
TRBV4-2	few	TRBJ1-4	12	.	CASSQDWGKLFF	TGTGCCAGCAGCCAAGATTGGGGGAAACTGTTTTTT
TRBV10-3	.	TRBJ2-7	14	TRBD1	CAISAAGGGYGQYF	TGTGCCATCAGTGCTGCAGGGGGCGGGTACGGGCAGTACTTC
TRBV21-1	.	TRBJ2-5	14	.	CASSRNRGWETQYF	TGTGCCAGCAGCAGAAACAGGGGATGGGAGACCCAGTACTTC
TRBV12-3/TRBV12-4	.	TRBJ1-2	11	.	CASSLDSGYTF	TGTGCCAGCAGTCTGGACAGTGGCTACACCTTC
TRBV6-4	.	TRBJ2-1	16	.	CASSLRDFSSYNEQFF	TGTGCCAGCAGTCTCCGGGACTTCAGCTCCTACAATGAGCAGTTCTTC
TRBV5-4	.	TRBJ2-2	13	.	CASSLRATGELFF	TGTGCCAGCAGCTTGCGCGCAACCGGGGAGCTGTTTTTT
TRBV2	few	TRBJ1-4	12	.	CATRPGNEKLFF	TGTGCCACCCGACCCGGAAATGAAAAACTGTTTTTT
TRBV19	.	TRBJ1-5	16	.	CASKIRTGARNQPQHF	TGTGCCAGTAAGATTCGAACAGGCGCACGAAATCAGCCCCAGCATTTT
TRBV2	.	TRBJ2-3	15	.	CASRGDRASTDTQYF	TGTGCCAGCAGAGGAGACCGCGCTAGCACAGATACGCAGTATTTT
TRBV7-2	once	TRBJ2-1	15	TRBD2	CASTLAPSGANEQFF	TGTGCCAGCACCCTAGCTCCTAGCGGGGCCAATGAGCAGTTCTTC
TRBV5-1	.	TRBJ1-1	12	.	CASSLEGTEAFF	TGCGCCAGCAGCTTGGAGGGCACTGAAGCTTTCTTT
TRBV23-1	.	TRBJ1-5	17	TRBD1	CASVLGTASVSNQPQHF	TGCGCCAGCGTCCTGGGGACAGCATCTGTTAGCAATCAGCCCCAGCATTTT
TRBV6-4	.	TRBJ2-2	14	TRBD2	CANQRERETGELFF	TGTGCCAACCAGCGGGAGCGGGAAACCGGGGAGCTGTTTTTT
TRBV7-2	.	TRBJ1-1	16	.	CASNPSWGGWNTEAFF	TGTGCCAGCAACCCCTCCTGGGGCGGCTGGAACACTGAAGCTTTCTTT
TRBV10-1	.	TRBJ1-2	14	.	CASKGPPPGYGYTF	TGCGCCAGCAAGGGTCCGCCTCCTGGCTATGGCTACACCTTC
TRBV19	.	TRBJ2-2	18	.	CASSSGVAKWGSTGELFF	TGTGCCAGTAGTTCGGGGGTGGCCAAGTGGGGTTCCACCGGGGAGCTGTTTTTT
TRBV7-2	.	TRBJ2-2	16	.	CASSLGRARVTGELFF	TGTGCCAGCAGCTTAGGGCGGGCCAGGGTTACTGGGGAGCTGTTTTTT
TRBV19	.	TRBJ1-1	14	TRBD1	CASSTDRGDTEAFF	TGTGCCAGTAGTACGGACAGGGGGGACACTGAAGCTTTCTTT
TRBV12-3/TRBV12-4	.	TRBJ2-7	13	.	CASSLGEVGEQYF	TGTGCCAGCAGTCTCGGAGAGGTGGGCGAGCAGTACTTC
TRBV7-2	.	TRBJ2-4	14	.	CASSRGLAKNIQYF	TGTGCCAGCAGCAGAGGATTAGCCAAAAACATTCAGTACTTC
TRBV29-1	.	TRBJ2-5	12	.	CSVDDGGETQYF	TGCAGCGTTGATGATGGGGGGGAGACCCAGTACTTC
TRBV6-1	.	TRBJ1-4	15	.	CASSEGRGAHEKLFF	TGTGCCAGCAGTGAAGGGCGGGGGGCGCATGAAAAACTGTTTTTT
TRBV14	.	TRBJ2-7	14	.	CASSQPGTTYEQYF	TGTGCCAGCAGCCAACCCGGGACAACCTACGAGCAGTACTTC
TRBV6-4	.	TRBJ2-1	12	.	CASSDSYNEQFF	TGTGCCAGCAGTGACAGTTACAATGAGCAGTTCTTC
TRBV7-6	.	TRBJ2-1	17	TRBD2	CASSPFSGGASYNEQFF	TGTGCCAGCAGCCCCTTTAGCGGGGGGGCAAGTTACAATGAGCAGTTCTTC
TRBV6-2/TRBV6-3	.	TRBJ2-6	15	.	CASSYELSGANVLTF	TGTGCCAGCAGTTATGAGCTCTCTGGGGCCAACGTCCTGACTTTC
TRBV5-1	.	TRBJ1-5	13	.	CASSLGRNQPQHF	TGCGCCAGCAGCTTGGGGAGGAATCAGCCCCAGCATTTT
TRBV30	.	TRBJ1-4	16	.	CAWSGGGGGLDEKLFF	TGTGCCTGGAGCGGGGGGGGAGGTGGGTTGGATGAAAAACTGTTTTTT
TRBV6-1	once	TRBJ2-7	15	TRBD2	CASSESAGEGYEQYF	TGTGCCAGCAGTGAATCGGCGGGAGAGGGCTACGAGCAGTACTTC
TRBV19	once	TRBJ1-3	17	TRBD1	CASRRKRQGYSGNTIYF	TGTGCCAGTAGGCGGAAGAGACAGGGTTACTCTGGAAACACCATATATTTT
TRBV28	.	TRBJ2-1	13	.	CASRRDPFNEQFF	TGTGCCAGCAGACGGGACCCCTTCAATGAGCAGTTCTTC
TRBV28	.	TRBJ2-2	17	TRBD2	CASSPLRAGANTGELFF	TGTGCCAGCAGCCCCCTTAGGGCGGGGGCGAACACCGGGGAGCTGTTTTTT
TRBV7-3	.	TRBJ2-1	16	TRBD2	CASSLLGGRSIDEQFF	TGTGCCAGCAGCCTCCTTGGCGGGAGGTCTATCGATGAGCAGTTCTTC
TRBV5-5	once	TRBJ1-1	15	.	CASRIAGSSNTEAFF	TGTGCCAGCAGAATTGCAGGGTCTTCCAACACTGAAGCTTTCTTT
TRBV3-1/TRBV3-2	.	TRBJ2-7	15	.	CASSQRGQSSYEQYF	TGTGCCAGCAGCCAGAGAGGACAGAGCTCCTACGAGCAGTACTTC
TRBV7-2	.	TRBJ2-7	11	.	CASKEAREQYF	TGTGCCAGCAAAGAGGCCAGAGAGCAGTACTTC
TRBV5-1	.	TRBJ1-2	18	.	CASSPSPPGPGSSYGYTF	TGCGCCAGCAGCCCATCACCTCCAGGGCCTGGGTCCTCCTATGGCTACACCTTC
TRBV11-2	.	TRBJ2-7	14	TRBD2	CASSSPGLALEQYF	TGTGCCAGCAGCTCACCGGGACTAGCTCTCGAGCAGTACTTC